This record looks at one TCR beta chain sequence and its context. Its antigen is still unknown. This sample is drawn from a study of Ad26.COV2.S vaccination and SARS-CoV-2 variants. Whole-study context: Once, or twice with 56 days between doses, Ad26.COV2.S was given intramuscularly.

Study-wide results and caveats: Spike-specific TCR breadth in vaccine recipients exceeded that seen in placebo recipients. Substantial breadth was reportedly displayed by spike-specific CD8+ and CD4+ T cell responses after vaccination.

Treatment reported: roughly 18 received Ad26.COV2.S at low or high dose, single or two shots; roughly five received placebo; per-sample allocation not given. On day 63 after the first injection, vaccine and placebo recipients gave samples. An adult of 18-55 years in Boston served as donor. CDR1 and CDR2 from the germline V gene are SGHVS and FQNEAQ. The V gene lost 2 bases and the J gene lost 1 base, with 15 bases spanning the gap. This CDR3 spans 18 amino acids. TCRdb's copy holds only in-frame clones and misses some; the assay was immunoSEQ multiplex PCR. The data show about 260,000 clones, roughly 85% seen once.

This chain joins TRBV7-8 and TRBJ2-6; weak D call: TRBD1 (5 bases). The sequencing used peripheral blood, collected in a trial of Ad26.COV2.S vaccine versus placebo. The sequence was collected from a person between 18 and 65 years old who received the Ad26.COV2.S COVID-19 vaccine or a placebo. The CDR3 DNA is TGTGCCAGCAGCTTAACCAACAGGTGGAGTTCTGGGGCCAACGTCCTGACTTTC. Its translation is CASSLTNRWSSGANVLTF.